The 17 T cell receptor beta chains given below trace back to one sample, sequenced in a study of OX40 agonist ivuxolimab in advanced cancers. Library preparation employed the immunoSEQ multiplex PCR assay. Here the immuneACCESS table is served through TCRdb, limited to in-frame sequences with V and J called. Missing clones are a known gap in these copies; in checked studies unresolved V genes cover under half, and the rest lacks a known reason. For this sample there are some 100,000 clones; approximately 80% appear just once. The ten largest clones capture less than 6% of the sample. The input for sequencing was CD4+ or CD8+ T cells sorted from blood, taken in a trial of the OX40 agonist ivuxolimab. The source of these receptors is an adult with an advanced solid tumor such as melanoma, head and neck, liver or kidney cancer.

This sequence joins TRBV19 and TRBJ2-3; 8 nucleotides match TRBD2. From germline, CDR1 is LNHDA and CDR2 SQIVND (reference sequence). Unmatched junction bases numbered 4, after V lost 5 bases and J lost 3 bases. The CDR3 extends over 14 amino acids. CDR3 sequence reads: CASSLPSGTDTQYF. The DNA for the CDR3 is TGTGCCAGTAGTCTCCCTAGCGGGACAGATACGCAGTATTTT.

This clone was observed once. The J gene is TRBJ1-2, the V gene TRBV7-2; 8 bases are a match to TRBD1. The CDR3 is 13 residues long. Germline V CDR1 and CDR2: SGHTA, FQGNSA. Trimming cost V 6 bases and J 6 bases; bases outside gene matches: 6. CDR3 nucleotide sequence: TGTGCCAGCAGAACGTACAGGGGGGATGGCTACACCTTC. Translated, it gives CASRTYRGDGYTF.

Only one count was recorded for this clone. The chain uses TRBV19 and TRBJ1-2, with 8 nucleotides matching TRBD1. J lost 8 bases, V lost 8 bases, and 16 bases had no gene match. CDR1 is LNHDA, CDR2 SQIVND, per germline (reference sequence). There are 15 residues in the CDR3. CDR3 DNA sequence: TGTGCCAGTTCCCAGGGGGCCGGGACCGCTTTGGGCTACACCTTC. This gives the protein CASSQGAGTALGYTF.

This clone was observed a few times. The rearrangement joins TRBV27 to TRBJ2-5; 7 bases agree with TRBD2. V dropped 6 bases and J dropped 5; count of bases not matched to a gene: 6. This CDR3 is built from 13 residues. Germline lookup yields CDR1 MNHEY and CDR2 SMNVEV (reference sequence). As DNA, the CDR3 is TGTGCCAGCAGAAGGCTGCGGGGGGAGACCCAGTACTTC. Its translation: CASRRLRGETQYF.

This clone was recorded only once. The rearrangement uses TRBV9 and TRBJ1-2; unclear D gene. The V gene lost 0 bases and the J gene lost 4 bases, with 4 bases spanning the gap. The CDR3 is made up of 12 amino acids. Germline loops: CDR1 SGDLS, CDR2 YYNGEE. The CDR3 nucleotides are TGTGCCAGCAGCGTAGCGGGCTATGGCTACACCTTC. This sequence encodes CASSVAGYGYTF.

This clone appeared a single time. The J gene is TRBJ2-2, the V gene TRBV19; TRBD2 is a possible D gene (9 bases). Germline loops: CDR1 LNHDA, CDR2 SQIVND (reference sequence). Trimming took 7 bases from V and 1 from J, leaving 34 bases between them. The CDR3 sequence is 22 residues long. The CDR3 sequence: CASTSEGTGTFGAGGNTGELFF. CDR3 DNA sequence: TGTGCCAGTACCTCGGAGGGGACAGGAACCTTCGGAGCGGGAGGGAACACCGGGGAGCTGTTTTTT.

The chain employs TRBV30 and TRBJ2-1; the D call may be TRBD1 or TRBD2 (5 bases each). The germline V gene encodes CDR1 GTSNPN and CDR2 SVGIG (reference sequence). CDR3 length: 13 residues. Trimming stripped 3 bases from V and 5 bases from J, with 11 bases between. CDR3 nucleotide sequence: TGTGCCTGGAGCGAGGGGTACAACAATGAGCAGTTCTTC. Its translation: CAWSEGYNNEQFF.

The V call is TRBV29-1, the J call TRBJ1-1; tentatively, D is TRBD1 (6 bases). This CDR3 is 13 amino acids long. V was clipped by 7 bases and J by 4 bases, with 16 bases between them. From germline, CDR1 is SQVTM and CDR2 ANQGSEA. CDR3 amino acids: CSAEGGGGTEAFF. The CDR3 DNA sequence: TGCAGCGCCGAAGGGGGGGGAGGCACTGAAGCTTTCTTT. Drawing the rest from reference TRBV29-1 and TRBJ1-1, the complete variable domain is SAVISQKPSRDICQRGTSLTIQCQVDSQVTMMFWYRQQPGQSLTLIATANQGSEATYESGFVIDKFPISRPNLTFSTLTVSNMSPEDSSIYLCSAEGGGGTEAFFGQGTRLTVV.

The CDR3 sequence is CASSSITNQPQHF. As DNA, the CDR3 is TGTGCCAGCAGCTCGATAACAAACCAGCCCCAGCATTTT. The rearrangement links TRBV7-2 to TRBJ1-5; no clear D gene. Trimming stripped 4 bases from V and 7 bases from J, with 11 bases between. The germline V gene has CDR1 SGHTA and CDR2 FQGNSA. The CDR3 contains 13 residues.

V usage is TRBV15 and J usage is TRBJ2-3; 12 bases are a match to TRBD2. V was pared by 7 bases and J by 3 bases, with 2 bases of the junction left unmatched. Germline V gene data show CDR1 as LNHNV and CDR2 as YYDKDF (reference sequence). CDR3 size: 14 residues. CDR3 in DNA: TGTGCCACCACCACTAGCGGGGGGACAGATACGCAGTATTTT. Residues: CATTTSGGTDTQYF. Full variable domain (missing parts from reference TRBV15 and TRBJ2-3): DAMVIQNPRYQVTQFGKPVTLSCSQTLNHNVMYWYQQKSSQAPKLLFHYYDKDFNNEADTPDNFQSRRPNTSFCFLDIRSPGLGDTAMYLCATTTSGGTDTQYFGPGTRLTVL.

CDR3 in amino acids: CAWSSRDSYGYTF. For the CDR3, the DNA is TGTGCCTGGAGTTCCCGGGACAGCTATGGCTACACCTTC. This chain uses TRBV30 with TRBJ1-2, with 7 positions matching TRBD1. Per germline, CDR1 GTSNPN and CDR2 SVGIG (reference sequence). This CDR3 is 13 amino acids long. Trimming cost V 2 bases and J 4 bases; bases outside gene matches: 4.

This clone came up once. The chain recombines TRBV11-2 with TRBJ2-3; D is perhaps TRBD2 (5 bases). The ends were cut back, 7 bases at V and 1 base at J, with 18 bases in the middle. In germline, CDR1 is SGHAT, CDR2 FQNNGV. The CDR3 has 16 amino acids. Here the CDR3 reads CASTLGVRPRTDTQYF. DNA of the CDR3: TGTGCCAGCACCCTGGGAGTACGACCCCGCACAGATACGCAGTATTTT. The whole variable domain, remainder taken from reference TRBV11-2 and TRBJ2-3, is EAGVAQSPRYKIIEKRQSVAFWCNPISGHATLYWYQQILGQGPKLLIQFQNNGVVDDSQLPKDRFSAERLKGVDSTLKIQPAKLEDSAVYLCASTLGVRPRTDTQYFGPGTRLTVL.

This chain uses TRBV27 with TRBJ2-6; 10 bases fit TRBD1. Germline CDR1 is MNHEY and CDR2 is SMNVEV (reference sequence). The ends lost 6 bases at V and 0 bases at J; junction bases unmatched: 5. This CDR3 comprises 17 residues. In DNA form, the CDR3 reads TGTGCCAGCAGGGAGGGACAGGGGAGCTCTGGGGCCAACGTCCTGACTTTC. This codes for CASREGQGSSGANVLTF.

The chain uses TRBV4-1 and TRBJ2-3; 8 bases are a match to TRBD2. The CDR3 has 18 residues. The germline V gene has CDR1 MGHRA and CDR2 YSYEKL. The junction had 9 bases not matched to a gene; V was cut back by 0 bases and J by 1 base. In DNA, the CDR3 is TGCGCCAGCAGCCAAGATCTCAGCCCAGCGGGAGGCACAGATACGCAGTATTTT. It translates to CASSQDLSPAGGTDTQYF.

This sequence joins TRBV7-2 and TRBJ1-2, with D possibly TRBD1 on 5 matching bases. V lost 4 bases to trimming and J lost 3 bases, with 9 bases between them. The CDR3 has 13 amino acids. Germline-derived CDR1 and CDR2 are SGHTA and FQGNSA. The CDR3: CASSSGAYYGYTF. Here the CDR3 DNA reads TGTGCCAGCAGCTCCGGGGCATACTATGGCTACACCTTC.

The V gene is TRBV9, the J gene TRBJ1-1, with 9 bases fitting TRBD1. The CDR3 has 14 amino acids. Germline values: CDR1 SGDLS, CDR2 YYNGEE. Losses at the gene ends were 0 bases for V and 4 bases for J; bases not matched to a gene: 1. The CDR3 loop reads CASSVGQGGTEAFF. CDR3 coding DNA: TGTGCCAGCAGCGTAGGACAGGGGGGCACTGAAGCTTTCTTT. The full variable domain, with the rest looked up from reference TRBV9 and TRBJ1-1, is DSGVTQTPKHLITATGQRVTLRCSPRSGDLSVYWYQQSLDQGLQFLIQYYNGEERAKGNILERFSAQQFPDLHSELNLSSLELGDSALYFCASSVGQGGTEAFFGQGTRLTVV.

The chain links TRBV7-3 to TRBJ2-7; maybe TRBD2 (5 bases). Trimming pared 5 bases from V and 0 bases from J, leaving 17 bases between. Germline V CDR1 and CDR2: SGHTA, FQGTGA. The CDR3 is 16 amino acids. CDR3 bases: TGTGCCAGCAGCACTCCCCGCGGGCAGACCTCCTACGAGCAGTACTTC. It yields the protein CASSTPRGQTSYEQYF.